This T cell receptor (beta chain) came from a study of shared clonotypes between healthy human individuals. Findings and caveats of the study: Limitation of the genetic and exposure-history diversity represented came from the few donors.

Naive CD8 cells were CD45RO-negative, positively selected for CCR7, excluding terminally differentiated effector memory CD45RA+ cells. This CDR3 region has 16 residues. The junction had 3 bases not matched to a gene; V was cut back by 0 bases and J by 2 bases. In germline, CDR1 is SEHNR, CDR2 FQNEAQ (reference sequence). Assay used: immunoSEQ multiplex PCR; TCRdb lists only in-frame clones, some missing. The sample has about 1,800,000 clones, just under 95% seen once. Comments on this clone: The antigen is undetermined.

The sample taken for sequencing was naive CD8+ T cells sorted from blood. The TCR comes from a man aged 18 to 29 in good health. The chain combines TRBV7-9 with TRBJ2-7, with 11 bases that match TRBD1. As DNA, the CDR3 is TGTGCCAGCAGCTTAGCGCTGGGACAGGGGGCCTACGAGCAGTACTTC. Protein: CASSLALGQGAYEQYF.